This paragraph covers one T cell receptor beta chain sequence. This clonotype was recorded only once. No antigen is known for it. No base qualities exist here, and no much larger clone lies one base off it. The sample belongs to a study of blood T cells in healthy people across ages (dated by TCRdb to between 2015 and 2017). Context from the whole study: In model experiments, template switching captured roughly one uniquely barcoded TCR beta cDNA molecule for every two T cells. Using the same blood draw, the study looked at two additional independent replicas of 1 million unique cDNA reads for two donors, one aged 18 to 30 and the other aged 80 or older. Four age groups were formed from the donors: young (average approximately 15 years), middle-aged (approximately 42), aged (around 62) and long-lived (around 82). The study measured age-related changes in TCR beta repertoire diversity using deep sequencing normalized with unique cDNA molecular identifiers.

V trim: 5 bases; J trim: 10 bases; unmatched bases: 8. Reading the germline V gene gives CDR1 SNHLY and CDR2 FYNNEI. Taken from cysteine to phenylalanine, the CDR3 has 14 residues. Only the CDR3 part of the read is kept: 42 bases, read in frame from the first base. Donors were 35 to 40 systemically healthy Caucasian individuals from Russia aged roughly 6 to 95 years. Each donor gave 9.5 to 10 milliliters of peripheral blood, drawn into EDTA-treated Vacutainer tubes. Ficoll-Paque density-gradient centrifugation was used to isolate PBMCs, with at least 6.5 million obtained per sample. Total RNA was extracted from PBMCs with Trizol reagent, with at least 6 micrograms obtained per sample. Naive CD45RAhigh/CD27high T cell percentages were measured by flow cytometry on a PBMC aliquot from every donor. General conclusions and limits of the study: A strong correlation was found between observed TCR beta diversity and the percentage of naive T cells measured by flow cytometry. As age increased, observed TCR beta diversity per million T cells dropped in a roughly linear way, and a significant reduction was already evident by age 40. Donor CMV infection status was unknown, potentially confounding age-related changes in expanded clonotypes. Total diversity estimates from one million sequenced T cells were considered lower bounds and underestimates. The long-lived group showed more naive CD4+ T cells, fewer expanded clones and increased TCR diversity than the aged group, suggesting age selection. Since profiling was done on bulk unsorted PBMCs, naive and antigen-experienced compartments could not be conclusively compared.

Library method: 5' RACE. The instrument given in TCRdb is Illumina HiSeq 2500. A second about 7 to 12 cycle PCR used a sample-barcoded 5' primer and a J-beta primer mix. A unique molecular identifier was introduced onto each TCR beta cDNA molecule by a template-switch 5' adaptor carrying 12 random nucleotides. Each sample yielded at least 2.5 million CDR3-containing paired-end reads. All of the RNA was converted into first-strand cDNA using the Mint cDNA synthesis kit, with a TRBC-specific oligonucleotide serving as the primer. Following uracil-DNA glycosylase treatment, all cDNA underwent a first 18-cycle PCR with the universal primers M1SS and BC2_uni_R. The study's own analysis went as follows. For normalization, 1 million high-quality reads were randomly selected from each sample, with every read carrying a distinct molecular identifier. Reads sharing molecular identifiers were discarded rather than binned into consensus sequences. MiTCR, with a Q25 quality threshold and the strictest error-elimination algorithm, was used for CDR3 identification, clonotype clustering and error correction. A nonparametric unseen species model with Euler transformation was used to estimate lower-bound total TCR beta diversity. TCRdb applied fastp at Q25 and MiXCR to the public reads, then kept only in-frame beta chains. One record per CDR3 amino acid sequence lists the most common genes and DNA. The V and J calls come from TCRdb's annotation, not from the publication. This sample gives 500,000 to 550,000 distinct CDR3 sequences in total; 20% to 30% of them show up just once. Just under 9% of the sample belongs to the ten largest clones.

These sequences were also reported in another study, on T cells of mothers and their children. Looking at the second paper: Nine systemically healthy Caucasian individuals, comprising three mothers and their six children, were included as donors. cDNA synthesis used all of the extracted RNA, with about 1.5 ug of RNA in each 15 ul reaction. In the second PCR, sample barcodes and 2-4 random nucleotides were introduced via the M1S primer. Each mother yielded over 8.5 million TCR beta CDR3 reads and each child roughly 3.1 million reads. Thymic selection similarly shapes TCR recombination output in related and unrelated pairs, with minor effect from inherited differences. Normalized repertoire overlap was always slightly but never significantly higher in related than unrelated mother-child pairs. No persistent microchimeric T cell clones were detected, at a sensitivity of 90 to 100 clones per million clonotypes. To look for features that set related mother-child pairs apart from unrelated individuals, the researchers ran deep NGS to compare the TCR beta repertoires of mothers and children. The mean age was roughly 44 +/- 4 years for the mothers and approximately 11 +/- 4 years for the children. Libraries were sequenced on Illumina HiSeq 2000 with 100+100 nt paired-end reads after adapter ligation with NEBNext reagents. To avoid cross-contamination, the mother libraries and the child libraries were prepared a month apart and sequenced in separate runs. For each donor, somewhere between 500,000 and 2,000,000 distinct TCR beta clonotypes were identified. Naive TCR beta clonotypes were estimated from low-frequency clonotypes matched to each donor's FACS-determined naive share, without sorting.

This receptor was obtained from a boy younger than 18 in good health. The chain joins TRBV2 to TRBJ1-6; TRBD1 matches 7 bases in the middle. What was sequenced was blood. CDR3 sequence: CASSFDRVESPLHF. The DNA sequence follows: TGTGCCAGCAGTTTTGACAGGGTTGAATCACCCCTCCACTTT.